This paragraph reports one T cell receptor beta chain. Because the CDR3 is missing its conserved closing phenylalanine or tryptophan, this is likely a read error. Sequencing was performed with immunoSEQ multiplex PCR; in TCRdb, only in-frame clones are kept and a portion is missing. The data show 150,000 to 200,000 clones, with more than 90% seen just once and around 2% held by the top ten. The entry originates in a study of control samples from healthy donors and cancer patients. This clonotype was sampled from a woman aged 35 to 49 in good health. Sequenced material: blood.

Written as DNA, the CDR3 is TGTGCCAGCGGAAAACAGGGCAACACCTACGAGCAGTACCTC. The encoded protein is CASGKQGNTYEQYL. V is TRBV6-6 and J is TRBJ2-7, with D possibly TRBD1 on 6 matching bases. The CDR3 has 14 amino acids. CDR1 and CDR2 from the germline V gene are MNHNY and SVGAGI (reference sequence). Trimming cost V 8 bases and J 2 bases, with 16 bases left between them.